These T cell receptor beta chains were read from a single sample in a study of identifying expanded T cells in peripheral blood. Clones were read by immunoSEQ multiplex PCR, and TCRdb kept only the in-frame ones, dropping some. The sample holds some 130,000 clones, less than 90% seen once. Sequenced material: blood. The receptors stem from a person between 18 and 75 years old in good health. Both conserved end residues are part of each CDR3. The D gene is left open where the match is weak. Clone size is stated in some rows and not others, as once, few, many or a class when expanded.

>TRBV5-1|TRBJ2-3|-|-
TGCGCCAGCAGCCCGGACGCGATCACAGATACGCAGTATTTT
CASSPDAITDTQYF
>TRBV14|TRBJ2-5|-|TRBD2
TGTGCCAGCAGCCAAGCCCTAGCGGGGAGGGAGACCCAGTACTTC
CASSQALAGRETQYF
>TRBV30|TRBJ2-7|-|TRBD1
TGTGCCTGGAGTCGGACAGGGGTTGAGCAGTACTTC
CAWSRTGVEQYF
>TRBV19|TRBJ1-2|-|-
TGTGCCAGTAGTATAACCAGGGAGCCCGCATGGAGTGGCTACACCTTC
CASSITREPAWSGYTF
>TRBV18|TRBJ1-1|-|-
TGTGCCAGCTCAGCAGACCCGGACACTGAAGCTTTCTTT
CASSADPDTEAFF
>TRBV5-1|TRBJ2-3|-|TRBD2
TGCGCCAGCAGCCATGGGACTAGCGGAGCCACAGATACGCAGTATTTT
CASSHGTSGATDTQYF
>TRBV27|TRBJ2-5|-|-
TGTGCCAGCATTTCAAACAGGGGAGGGGGAGAGACCCAGTACTTC
CASISNRGGGETQYF
>TRBV7-9|TRBJ2-1|-|-
TGTGCCAGCAGCCCGACCCAGCGCTACAATGAGCAGTTCTTC
CASSPTQRYNEQFF
>TRBV21-1|TRBJ2-1|-|-
TGTGCCAGCACCCCCGGCGGGAGCCGATCCTACAATGAGCAGTTCTTC
CASTPGGSRSYNEQFF
>TRBV29-1|TRBJ2-1|-|-
TGCAGCGTTGAAGATACCCAGGTTTTACAGGAGCAGTTCTTC
CSVEDTQVLQEQFF
>TRBV19|TRBJ2-1|-|-
TGTGCCAGCCCCACAAGGGGAGGTAGCAATGAGCAGTTCTTC
CASPTRGGSNEQFF
>TRBV18|TRBJ2-2|-|-
TGTGCCAGCTCCGCCCGGGCCGAGGGAACCGGGGAGCTGTTTTTT
CASSARAEGTGELFF
>TRBV5-1|TRBJ1-6|few|-
TGCGCCAGCAGAAGGGAACCTCGGTATAATTCACCCCTCCACTTT
CASRREPRYNSPLHF
>TRBV11-2|TRBJ2-3|-|-
TGTGCCAGCAGCTCACCAGATACGCAGTATTTT
CASSSPDTQYF
>TRBV6-5|TRBJ2-7|-|TRBD1
TGTGCCAGCAGTTACTCGCCGGGACAGTCCTACGAGCAGTACTTC
CASSYSPGQSYEQYF
>TRBV18|TRBJ2-5|-|-
TGTGCCAGCTCACCACGGGAGACCCAGTACTTC
CASSPRETQYF
>TRBV7-2|TRBJ2-7|few|TRBD1
TGTGCCAGCAGCTCCCAGGACAGGTTTTACGAGCAGTACTTC
CASSSQDRFYEQYF
>TRBV27|TRBJ2-7|-|TRBD1
TGTGCCAGCAGTGTAACCGGGACAGGGTTTCCCTACGAGCAGTACTTC
CASSVTGTGFPYEQYF
>TRBV23-1|TRBJ2-3|once|-
TGCGCCAGCAGTCAATCGAAGAACCCGGATACGCAGTATTTT
CASSQSKNPDTQYF
>TRBV5-1|TRBJ1-1|-|TRBD1
TGCGCCAGCAGCTCGGGACAGGGGAACACTGAAGCTTTCTTT
CASSSGQGNTEAFF
>TRBV5-1|TRBJ2-1|-|-
TGCGCCAGCAGCGTTATACAGGACCTCTACAATGAGCAGTTCTTC
CASSVIQDLYNEQFF
>TRBV2|TRBJ1-4|-|-
TGTGCCAGCATTACTAATTTGGTTAATGAAAAACTGTTTTTT
CASITNLVNEKLFF
>TRBV25-1|TRBJ2-7|few|TRBD1
TGTGCCAGCAGTGACCCGGGACAGGGACCCTACGAGCAGTACTTC
CASSDPGQGPYEQYF
>TRBV7-2|TRBJ2-2|-|-
TGTGCCAGCAGCCCCCCCGGACGGGAGAACACCGGGGAGCTGTTTTTT
CASSPPGRENTGELFF
>TRBV6-6|TRBJ1-2|-|-
TGTGCCTGCCGGGACCTTAACTATGGCTACACCTTC
CACRDLNYGYTF
>TRBV2|TRBJ2-7|-|TRBD2
TGTGCCAGCAGTGCGGGACTAGCGGGTACCTACGAGCAGTACTTC
CASSAGLAGTYEQYF
>TRBV5-4|TRBJ1-6|-|-
TGTGCCAGCAGCCAAGTACCGAGGAGCTCCTATAATTCACCCCTCCACTTT
CASSQVPRSSYNSPLHF
>TRBV27|TRBJ1-5|-|-
TGTGCCAGCAGTTTGATACCGGGGTATCAGCCCCAGCATTTT
CASSLIPGYQPQHF
>TRBV5-6|TRBJ2-1|-|TRBD2
TGTGCCAGCAGCTCTAGCGGGAGGGCCCTCAATGAGCAGTTCTTC
CASSSSGRALNEQFF
>TRBV29-1|TRBJ2-2|once|TRBD1
TGCAGCGCCTGGACAGGGGCGAACACCGGGGAGCTGTTTTTT
CSAWTGANTGELFF
>TRBV11-1|TRBJ2-7|-|TRBD1
TGTGCCAGCAGCTTCCGGGACAGGGCCTACGAGCAGTACTTC
CASSFRDRAYEQYF
>TRBV14|TRBJ2-2|-|TRBD1
TGTGCCAGCAGCCAAGGACAGGGGGCGTCGGACACCGGGGAGCTGTTTTTT
CASSQGQGASDTGELFF
>TRBV28|TRBJ2-7|-|-
TGTGCCAGCATTCCCAACAGGGCCGGGAGCGGGTACGAGCAGTACTTC
CASIPNRAGSGYEQYF
>TRBV19|TRBJ1-5|-|-
TGTGCCAGTAGTAATCTTGATAGCAATCAGCCCCAGCATTTT
CASSNLDSNQPQHF
>TRBV18|TRBJ1-2|-|-
TGTGCCAGCTCACCCAAGGACGGTAACAACTATGGCTACACCTTC
CASSPKDGNNYGYTF
>TRBV11-1|TRBJ2-1|-|-
TGTGCCAGCGGGGGCGACACATCCTACAATGAGCAGTTCTTC
CASGGDTSYNEQFF
>TRBV12-1|TRBJ1-5|once|-
TGTGCCAGCAGAAGGGGACGTCAGGGGGGTCAGCCCCAGCATTTT
CASRRGRQGGQPQHF
>TRBV7-9|TRBJ1-4|-|-
TGTGCCAGCAGCTCCCGAAATGAAAAACTGTTTTTT
CASSSRNEKLFF
>TRBV5-4|TRBJ1-1|-|TRBD1
TGTGCCAGCAGCCTACAGGGGGTGCTAAACGCTTTCTTT
CASSLQGVLNAFF
>TRBV6-5|TRBJ1-2|-|-
TGTGCCAGCAGGGGGGGGTACTATGGCTACACCTTC
CASRGGYYGYTF
>TRBV29-1|TRBJ2-5|-|-
TGCAGCGTTGAAACGGCACCCGGGGAGACCCAGTACTTC
CSVETAPGETQYF
>TRBV9|TRBJ1-2|-|-
TGTGCCAGCAGCGTATTGGAGGGTTCTGGCTACACCTTC
CASSVLEGSGYTF
>TRBV6-6|TRBJ1-4|-|TRBD1
TGTGCCAGCAGTTACCCCGGGACAGCGTCTAATGAAAAACTGTTTTTT
CASSYPGTASNEKLFF
>TRBV6-5|TRBJ2-7|-|-
TGTGCCAGCAGTCCAGCAGGGCCAAGCTCCTACGAGCAGTACTTC
CASSPAGPSSYEQYF
>TRBV30|TRBJ1-5|-|TRBD1
TGTGCCTGGAGTGTACTGGGACAGGCTGGTCAGCCCCAGCATTTT
CAWSVLGQAGQPQHF
>TRBV19|TRBJ1-5|-|-
TGTGCCAGTACTAGGGCAGGAAATCAGCCCCAGCATTTT
CASTRAGNQPQHF
>TRBV14|TRBJ2-7|-|-
TGTGCCAGCAGCCACCTCGACGCGAAAGTGAAGCAGTACTTC
CASSHLDAKVKQYF
>TRBV4-1|TRBJ2-1|-|-
TGCGCCAGCAGCCAAGATCAGGTGGGCTTGGAGAATGAGCAGTTCTTC
CASSQDQVGLENEQFF
>TRBV4-1|TRBJ2-3|-|TRBD2
TGCGCCAGCAGCCAGACCCCTAGCGGGAGTGCAATCGATACGCAGTATTTT
CASSQTPSGSAIDTQYF